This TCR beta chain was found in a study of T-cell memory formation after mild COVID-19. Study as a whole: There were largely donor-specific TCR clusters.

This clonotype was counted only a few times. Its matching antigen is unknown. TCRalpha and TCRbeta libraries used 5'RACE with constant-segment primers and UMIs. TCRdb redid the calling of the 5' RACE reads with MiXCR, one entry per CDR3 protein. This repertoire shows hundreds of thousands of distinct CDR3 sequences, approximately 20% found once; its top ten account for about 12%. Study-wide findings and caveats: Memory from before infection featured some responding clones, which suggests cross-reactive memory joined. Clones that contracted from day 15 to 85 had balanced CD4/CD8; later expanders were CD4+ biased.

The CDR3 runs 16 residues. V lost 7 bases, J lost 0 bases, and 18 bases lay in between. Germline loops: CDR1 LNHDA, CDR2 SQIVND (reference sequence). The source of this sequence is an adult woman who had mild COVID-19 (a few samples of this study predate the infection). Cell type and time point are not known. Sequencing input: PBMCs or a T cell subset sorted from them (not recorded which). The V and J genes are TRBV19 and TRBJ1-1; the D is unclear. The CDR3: CASISGIGLLNTEAFF. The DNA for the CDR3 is TGTGCCAGTATTTCGGGAATAGGGCTCTTGAACACTGAAGCTTTCTTT. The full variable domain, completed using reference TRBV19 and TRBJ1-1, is DGGITQSPKYLFRKEGQNVTLSCEQNLNHDAMYWYRQDPGQGLRLIYYSQIVNDFQKGDIAEGYSVSREKKESFPLTVTSAQKNPTAFYLCASISGIGLLNTEAFFGQGTRLTVV.